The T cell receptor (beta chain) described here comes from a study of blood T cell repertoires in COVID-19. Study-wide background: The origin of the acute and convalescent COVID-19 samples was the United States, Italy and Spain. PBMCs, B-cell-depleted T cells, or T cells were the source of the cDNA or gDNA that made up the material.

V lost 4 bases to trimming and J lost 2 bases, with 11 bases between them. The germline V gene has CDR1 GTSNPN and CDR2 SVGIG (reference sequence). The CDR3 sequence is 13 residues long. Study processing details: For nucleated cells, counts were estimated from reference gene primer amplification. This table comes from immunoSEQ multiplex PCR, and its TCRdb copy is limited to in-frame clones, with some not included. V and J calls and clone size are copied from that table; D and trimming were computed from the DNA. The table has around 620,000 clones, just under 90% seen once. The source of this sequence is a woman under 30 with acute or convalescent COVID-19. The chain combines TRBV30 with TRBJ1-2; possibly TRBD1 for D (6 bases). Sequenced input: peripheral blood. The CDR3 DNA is TGTGCCTGGATTCCGGACAGAAACTATGGCTACACCTTC. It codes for CAWIPDRNYGYTF.